This T cell receptor (beta chain) came from a study of blood T cell repertoires in COVID-19. CDR1 is SGHAT and CDR2 is FQNNGV in the germline V gene. CDR3 length equals 14 residues. The V end lost 3 bases, the J end lost 3 bases, and 9 bases lay between the germline ends. This clone has just a few counts. TCRdb keeps only in-frame clones here, not all; method: immunoSEQ multiplex PCR. Seen here are under 100,000 clones, approximately 89% observed once, and the top ten hold about a sixth. The origin of this receptor is a human donor in a cohort sampled during active COVID-19. The chain couples TRBV11-2 to TRBJ1-5; D is unresolved. Sequencing used peripheral blood. DNA of the CDR3: TGTGCCAGCAGCTTCCATGGGCTCAATCAGCCCCAGCATTTT. Its translation: CASSFHGLNQPQHF.